One sample yielded the 17 T cell receptor beta chains listed below, sequenced in a study of beta chain features in type 1 diabetes. General study results and limits: Type 1 diabetes patients had TCRB CDR3s that were shorter (moderately but significantly so) in all four CD4+ subsets.

Their antigens are not known. The whole isolated RNA underwent reverse transcription, so sequencing captured expressed TCRB transcripts. Profiled with immunoSEQ multiplex PCR; TCRdb holds only in-frame clones, not every one. The table lists roughly 700,000 clones, around 15% of them singletons, with about 0.02% in the top ten. Material: naive CD4+ T cells from blood. The receptors originated from a man between 18 and 35 years old with type 1 diabetes.

V gene TRBV6-5 combines with J gene TRBJ2-1; TRBD2 might be the D (6 bases). The CDR3 is 16 residues long. Germline values: CDR1 MNHEY, CDR2 SVGAGI. Trimming left V 2 bases short and J 6 bases short, with 17 bases between. The CDR3 coding sequence is TGTGCCAGCAGTTACGGGACTCCCGGGGCCTTCAATGAGCAGTTCTTC. Translating it yields CASSYGTPGAFNEQFF.

This clone was detected only a few times. CDR3 in amino acids: CASSSRRGGETQYF. In DNA form, the CDR3 reads TGTGCCAGCAGTTCAAGAAGGGGAGGGGAGACCCAGTACTTC. The gene calls are TRBV28 and TRBJ2-5; 7 nucleotides match TRBD2. Germline assignment: CDR1 MDHEN and CDR2 SYDVKM. CDR3 size: 14 residues. The junction had 7 bases not matched to a gene; V was cut back by 4 bases and J by 5 bases.

The rearrangement uses TRBV5-6 and TRBJ2-1; 10 bases are a match to TRBD1. CDR3 length: 16 amino acids. CDR1 is SGHDT and CDR2 is YYEEEE in the germline V gene. V trimming: 4 bases; J trimming: 3 bases; junction bases outside the gene matches: 7. The CDR3 is CASSPRTGGIYNEQFF. In DNA form, the CDR3 reads TGTGCCAGCAGCCCCCGGACAGGGGGGATCTACAATGAGCAGTTCTTC.

This clone was counted only a few times. The chain links TRBV21-1 to TRBJ2-4; TRBD1 was called by the table and not checked on the DNA. TRBV21-1 counts as a pseudogene. The CDR3 loop spans 15 amino acids. The CDR3 reads CASTALRGPRNIQYF. The CDR3 nucleotides read TGTGCCAGCACCGCATTAAGGGGGCCGCGGAACATTCAGTACTTC.

This clone has a handful of counts. The rearrangement uses TRBV19 and TRBJ2-4, with D unclear. The ends were cut back, 5 bases at V and 0 bases at J, with 11 bases in the middle. The V gene's germline CDR1 is LNHDA and CDR2 SQIVND (reference sequence). CDR3 size: 15 residues. The CDR3 sequence: CASSPLAEAKNIQYF. In DNA form, the CDR3 reads TGTGCCAGTAGTCCCTTGGCAGAAGCCAAAAACATTCAGTACTTC.

J is TRBJ1-6 and V is TRBV18; TRBD1 matches 10 bases. Per the germline V gene, CDR1 is KGHSH and CDR2 is LQKENI. The CDR3 spans 15 residues. The ends lost 4 bases at V and 8 bases at J; junction bases unmatched: 5. The CDR3 bases are TGTGCCAGCTCACGAACCGGGACAGGGGATTCACCCCTCCACTTT. Translated: CASSRTGTGDSPLHF.

This chain joins TRBV13 and TRBJ2-5; D not resolved. The CDR3 extends over 14 amino acids. Trimming removed 2 bases at V and 1 base at J, with 8 bases between. Germline loops: CDR1 PRHDT, CDR2 FYEKMQ (reference sequence). The DNA of the CDR3 is TGTGCCAGCAGCTTAATGCCGGCCCAAGAGACCCAGTACTTC. Translated: CASSLMPAQETQYF.

This chain joins TRBV27 and TRBJ2-7, with 7 bases identical to TRBD1. V shed 5 bases and J 6 bases; nucleotides not matched to a gene: 13. This CDR3 spans 15 amino acids. CDR1 and CDR2 from the germline V gene are MNHEY and SMNVEV (reference sequence). The CDR3 sequence: CASSLTQGQPGEQYF. The DNA for the CDR3 is TGTGCCAGCAGTCTCACACAGGGGCAGCCGGGCGAGCAGTACTTC.

This sequence joins TRBV10-3 and TRBJ2-1; 9 bases match TRBD2. The CDR3 sequence is 17 residues long. V trimming: 5 bases; J trimming: 2 bases; junction bases outside the gene matches: 10. The germline V gene encodes CDR1 ENHRY and CDR2 SYGVKD. This CDR3 reads CAISLTSGDSAYNEQFF. Here the CDR3 DNA reads TGTGCCATCAGTCTGACTAGCGGTGATAGCGCCTACAATGAGCAGTTCTTC.

This clone was seen a few times. This chain uses TRBV18 with TRBJ2-5; TRBD1 aligns across 12 bases. There are 17 residues in the CDR3. Per the germline V gene, CDR1 is KGHSH and CDR2 is LQKENI. After removal of 4 bases from V and 5 bases from J, the junction contained 11 bases not matched to a gene. In DNA form, the CDR3 reads TGTGCCAGCTCACTGTCAACCGGGACAGGGGGCCGGGAGACCCAGTACTTC. This sequence encodes CASSLSTGTGGRETQYF.

Concerning this clone itself: The same CDR3 also results from other DNA sequences found in this sample. V gene TRBV27 combines with J gene TRBJ1-5, with D uncertain. The CDR3 is made up of 13 amino acids. Trimming shortened V by 0 bases and J by 2 bases, and 2 bases separated the two germline ends. CDR1 and CDR2 (germline): MNHEY, SMNVEV (reference sequence). The CDR3 DNA reads as TGTGCCAGCAGTTTATCTGGCAATCAGCCCCAGCATTTT. It codes for CASSLSGNQPQHF.

The rearrangement uses TRBV11-3 and TRBJ2-3; D is perhaps TRBD1 or TRBD2 (5 bases each). With 5 bases removed from V and 3 bases from J, the gap between germline ends came to 15 bases. The CDR3 totals 15 residues. CDR1 SGHNT and CDR2 YENEEA come from the germline V gene. CDR3 region: CASSLGQGETDTQYF. The CDR3 bases are TGTGCCAGCAGCCTCGGGCAGGGAGAGACAGATACGCAGTATTTT.

To note about this clone: Other DNA sequences in the sample encode the same CDR3. The gene calls are TRBV2 and TRBJ2-3, with 8 bases identical to TRBD2. The CDR3 runs to 14 residues. V gave up 3 bases and J gave up 3 bases; unmatched junction bases: 2. Germline CDR1 and CDR2: SNHLY and FYNNEI. The CDR3: CASSDRGGTDTQYF. As DNA, the CDR3 is TGTGCCAGCAGTGACCGGGGGGGTACAGATACGCAGTATTTT.

This clone turned up a few times. The V gene is TRBV4-1, the J gene TRBJ2-4; D remains unclear. The V end was cut by 0 bases, the J end by 14 bases, with 14 bases between. This CDR3 contains 13 residues. Germline V gene lookup returns CDR1 MGHRA and CDR2 YSYEKL. The chain's CDR3 is CASSQEALLRKYF. In DNA form, the CDR3 reads TGCGCCAGCAGCCAAGAAGCCCTGCTTCGCAAGTACTTC.

This clone was counted only a few times. This chain joins TRBV6-5 and TRBJ1-2, with TRBD1 as a possible D gene (6 bases). Germline V CDR1 and CDR2: MNHEY, SVGAGI. The CDR3 extends over 15 amino acids. V was shortened by 6 bases and J by 0 bases, with 14 bases between the two germline ends. CDR3 nucleotides: TGTGCCAGCAGCCCGGGGGCAGCAGCTAACTATGGCTACACCTTC. Translating it yields CASSPGAAANYGYTF.

This chain connects TRBV6-5 to TRBJ1-6; D ambiguous. The length of the CDR3 is 15 residues. V shed 7 bases and J shed 0 bases, with 10 bases lying between them. CDR1 is MNHEY and CDR2 is SVGAGI in the germline V gene. In DNA, the CDR3 is TGTGCCAGCACCCATGGGAGCTCCTATAATTCACCCCTCCACTTT. Translated, it gives CASTHGSSYNSPLHF.

This clone showed up just a few times. CDR3 protein: CASSSLTGSGANVLTF. The CDR3 coding sequence is TGCGCCAGCAGCTCCCTGACAGGGTCTGGGGCCAACGTCCTGACTTTC. This chain uses TRBV5-1 with TRBJ2-6; 7 nucleotides line up with TRBD1. V trimming: 3 bases; J trimming: 1 base; junction bases outside the gene matches: 4. The CDR3 is 16 residues long. Germline V lookup: CDR1 SGHRS, CDR2 YFSETQ.